This TCR beta chain emerged from a study of T cells in narcolepsy. Across the whole study: Patients with NT1 or NT2 and healthy control donors were enrolled. Whole-study findings and limits: Same-patient CSF and blood CD4+ T cell clonotypes included HCRT-specific and TRIB2-specific autoreactive ones. Healthy controls reportedly lacked the autoreactive clonotypes serially found in patients' blood. No autoreactive T cell clone sequences appeared in some memory CD4+ repertoires.

Assay used: immunoSEQ multiplex PCR; TCRdb lists only in-frame clones, some missing. The sample lists 15,000 to 16,000 clones; 85% were seen once. Per germline, CDR1 SNHLY and CDR2 FYNNEI. The CDR3 totals 13 residues. This clone was detected only a few times. Its antigen is unidentified. The clonotype was recovered from a human donor in good health. This chain links TRBV2 with TRBJ2-3, with a tentative D call TRBD2 (6 bases). The source material was memory (CD45RA-) CD4+ T cells from blood. The CDR3 sequence is CAEAGGPRNTQYF. Written as DNA, the CDR3 is TGTGCGGAAGCGGGCGGGCCAAGAAATACGCAGTATTTT.